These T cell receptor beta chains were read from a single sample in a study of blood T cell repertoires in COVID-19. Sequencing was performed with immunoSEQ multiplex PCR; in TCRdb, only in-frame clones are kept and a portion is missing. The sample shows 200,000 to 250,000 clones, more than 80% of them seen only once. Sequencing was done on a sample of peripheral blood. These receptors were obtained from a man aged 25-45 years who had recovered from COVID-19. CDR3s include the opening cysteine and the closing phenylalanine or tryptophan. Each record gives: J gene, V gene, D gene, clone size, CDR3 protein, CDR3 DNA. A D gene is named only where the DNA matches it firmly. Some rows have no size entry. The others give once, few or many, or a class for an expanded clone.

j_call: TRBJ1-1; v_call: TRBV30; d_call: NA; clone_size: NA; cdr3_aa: CAWSSGGYTEAFF; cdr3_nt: TGTGCCTGGAGCTCCGGGGGTTACACTGAAGCTTTCTTT
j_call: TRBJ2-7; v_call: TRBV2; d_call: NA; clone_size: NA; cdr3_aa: CASRMGTSTYEQYF; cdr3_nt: TGTGCCAGCAGGATGGGGACATCGACCTACGAGCAGTACTTC
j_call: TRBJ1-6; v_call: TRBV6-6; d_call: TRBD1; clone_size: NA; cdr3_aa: CASSYSRDREDSPLHF; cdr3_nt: TGTGCCAGCAGTTACTCTCGGGACAGGGAAGACTCACCCCTCCACTTT
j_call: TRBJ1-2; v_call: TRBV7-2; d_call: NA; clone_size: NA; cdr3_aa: CASSLSDSPNYGYTF; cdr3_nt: TGTGCCAGCAGCTTGAGCGATTCCCCCAACTATGGCTACACCTTC
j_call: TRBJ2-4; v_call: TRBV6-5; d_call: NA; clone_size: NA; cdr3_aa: CASSSPQGLAKNIQYF; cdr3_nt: TGTGCCAGCAGTTCCCCGCAGGGGCTAGCCAAAAACATTCAGTACTTC
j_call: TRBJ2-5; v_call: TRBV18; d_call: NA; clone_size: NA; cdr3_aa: CASSGGFQETQYF; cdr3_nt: TGTGCCAGCTCAGGGGGGTTCCAAGAGACCCAGTACTTC
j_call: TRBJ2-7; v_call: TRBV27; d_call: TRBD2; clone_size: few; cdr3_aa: CASSTSGGYEQYF; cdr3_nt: TGTGCCAGCAGTACTAGCGGGGGTTACGAGCAGTACTTC
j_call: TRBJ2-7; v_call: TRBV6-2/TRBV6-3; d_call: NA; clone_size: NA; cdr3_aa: CASSWQGGHEQYF; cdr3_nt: TGTGCCAGCAGTTGGCAGGGAGGCCACGAGCAGTACTTC
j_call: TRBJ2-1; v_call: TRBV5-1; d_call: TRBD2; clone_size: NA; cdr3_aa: CASTPWTSGGAYEQFF; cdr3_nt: TGCGCCAGCACACCCTGGACTAGCGGGGGGGCTTATGAGCAGTTCTTC
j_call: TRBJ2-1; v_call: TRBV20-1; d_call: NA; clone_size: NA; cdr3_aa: CSARSGDEQFF; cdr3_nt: TGCAGTGCTAGATCGGGGGATGAGCAGTTCTTC
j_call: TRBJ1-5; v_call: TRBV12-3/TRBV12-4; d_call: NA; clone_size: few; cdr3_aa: CASSPLPQPQHF; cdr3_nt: TGTGCCAGCAGTCCACTCCCTCAGCCCCAGCATTTT
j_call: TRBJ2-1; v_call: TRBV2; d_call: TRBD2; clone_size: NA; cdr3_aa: CASSAGLAGYNEQFF; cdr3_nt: TGTGCCAGCAGTGCGGGACTAGCGGGATACAATGAGCAGTTCTTC
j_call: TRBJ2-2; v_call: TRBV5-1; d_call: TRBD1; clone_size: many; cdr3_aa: CASIDRGSGELFF; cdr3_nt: TGCGCCAGCATCGACAGGGGTAGCGGGGAGCTGTTTTTT
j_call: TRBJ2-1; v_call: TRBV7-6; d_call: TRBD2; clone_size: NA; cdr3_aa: CASSSRTAGGLRSYNEQFF; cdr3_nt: TGTGCCAGCAGCTCGAGGACAGCGGGGGGGCTTAGGTCCTACAATGAGCAGTTCTTC
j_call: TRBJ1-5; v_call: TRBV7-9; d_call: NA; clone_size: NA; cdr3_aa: CASSLGRNSNQPQHF; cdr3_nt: TGTGCCAGCAGCTTAGGAAGGAACAGTAATCAGCCCCAGCATTTT
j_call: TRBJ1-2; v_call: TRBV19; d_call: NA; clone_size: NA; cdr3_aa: CASSLRTEPYGYTF; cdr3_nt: TGTGCCAGTAGTCTCCGGACAGAACCCTATGGCTACACCTTC
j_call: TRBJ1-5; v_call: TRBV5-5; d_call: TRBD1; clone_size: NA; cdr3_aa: CASSPGVGQSNQPQHF; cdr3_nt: TGTGCCAGCAGCCCTGGGGTGGGACAGTCCAATCAGCCCCAGCATTTT
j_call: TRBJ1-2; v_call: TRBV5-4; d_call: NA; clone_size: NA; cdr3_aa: CASSSTGYGRYGYTF; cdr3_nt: TGTGCCAGCAGCTCCACGGGTTACGGCCGCTATGGCTACACCTTC
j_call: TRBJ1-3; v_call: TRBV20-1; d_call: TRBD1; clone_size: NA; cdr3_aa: CSASPGTEYSGNTIYF; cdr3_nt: TGCAGTGCTAGTCCAGGGACAGAGTATTCTGGAAACACCATATATTTT
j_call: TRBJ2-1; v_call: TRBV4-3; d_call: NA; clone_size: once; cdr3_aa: CASSQDRGGAFYEQFF; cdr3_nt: TGCGCCAGCAGCCAAGATCGAGGGGGGGCCTTTTATGAGCAGTTCTTC
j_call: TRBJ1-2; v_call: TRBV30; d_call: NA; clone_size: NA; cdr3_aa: CAWSLQGEYGYTF; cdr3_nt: TGTGCCTGGAGTCTACAGGGAGAGTATGGCTACACCTTC
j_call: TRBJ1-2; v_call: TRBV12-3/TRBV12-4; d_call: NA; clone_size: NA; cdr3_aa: CASSPLSGYTF; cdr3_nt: TGTGCCAGCAGCCCCCTGAGTGGCTACACCTTC
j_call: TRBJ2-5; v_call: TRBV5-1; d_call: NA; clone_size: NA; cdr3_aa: CASSLAFEETQYF; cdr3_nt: TGCGCCAGCAGCTTGGCCTTTGAAGAGACCCAGTACTTC
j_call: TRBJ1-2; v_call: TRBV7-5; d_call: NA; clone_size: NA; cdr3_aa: CVRSSLRQGGGENYGYTF; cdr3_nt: TGTGTCAGAAGCTCACTCCGACAGGGAGGAGGGGAGAACTATGGCTACACCTTC
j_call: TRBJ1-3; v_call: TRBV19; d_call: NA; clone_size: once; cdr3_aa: CASSQRSGNTIYF; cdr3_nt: TGTGCCAGTAGTCAGCGCTCTGGAAACACCATATATTTT
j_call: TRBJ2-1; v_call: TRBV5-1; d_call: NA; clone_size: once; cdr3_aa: CASSLHSGYNEQFF; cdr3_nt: TGCGCCAGCAGCTTACACAGTGGCTACAATGAGCAGTTCTTC
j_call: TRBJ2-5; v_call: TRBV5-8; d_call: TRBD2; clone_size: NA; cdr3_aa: CASSSGLLSGGETQYF; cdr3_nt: TGTGCCAGCAGCTCGGGCTTGTTAAGCGGGGGGGAGACCCAGTACTTC
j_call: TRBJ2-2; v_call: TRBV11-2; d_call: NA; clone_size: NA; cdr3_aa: CASSSDRSGELFF; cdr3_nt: TGTGCCAGCAGCTCCGACAGGTCCGGGGAGCTGTTTTTT
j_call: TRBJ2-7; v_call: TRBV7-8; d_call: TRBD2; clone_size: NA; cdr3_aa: CASSAGLAGGNSYEQYF; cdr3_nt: TGTGCCAGCAGCGCGGGACTAGCGGGGGGCAACTCCTACGAGCAGTACTTC
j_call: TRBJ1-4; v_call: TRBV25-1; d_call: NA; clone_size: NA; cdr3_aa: CASSVAGEKLFF; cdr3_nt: TGTGCCAGCAGTGTAGCGGGCGAAAAACTGTTTTTT
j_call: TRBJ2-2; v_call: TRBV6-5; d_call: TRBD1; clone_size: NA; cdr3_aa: CASSYEAGGETGELFF; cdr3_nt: TGTGCCAGCAGTTACGAAGCAGGGGGCGAGACCGGGGAGCTGTTTTTT
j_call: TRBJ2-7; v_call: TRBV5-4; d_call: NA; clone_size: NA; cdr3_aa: CASSLGGRVHEQYF; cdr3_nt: TGTGCCAGCAGCTTGGGTGGCAGGGTACACGAGCAGTACTTC
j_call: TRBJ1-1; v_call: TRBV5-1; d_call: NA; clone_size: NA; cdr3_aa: CASAWGQNTEAFF; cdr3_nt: TGCGCCAGCGCCTGGGGACAGAACACTGAAGCTTTCTTT
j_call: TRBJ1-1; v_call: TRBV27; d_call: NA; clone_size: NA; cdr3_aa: CASMGRNMNTEAFF; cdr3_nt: TGTGCCAGCATGGGCAGGAATATGAACACTGAAGCTTTCTTT
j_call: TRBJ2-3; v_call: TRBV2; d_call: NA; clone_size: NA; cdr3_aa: CASTGSTDTQYF; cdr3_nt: TGTGCCAGCACAGGGTCCACAGATACGCAGTATTTT
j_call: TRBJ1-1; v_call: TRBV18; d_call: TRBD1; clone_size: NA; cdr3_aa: CASSPPGTGGLAFF; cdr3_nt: TGTGCCAGCTCACCACCGGGGACAGGGGGCTTGGCTTTCTTT
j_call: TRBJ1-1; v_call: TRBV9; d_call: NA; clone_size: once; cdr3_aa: CASSARPTMHTEAFF; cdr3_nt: TGTGCCAGCAGCGCCCGCCCTACCATGCACACTGAAGCTTTCTTT
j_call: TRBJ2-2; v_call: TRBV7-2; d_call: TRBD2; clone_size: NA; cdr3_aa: CASSLVLAGRTGELFF; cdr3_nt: TGTGCCAGCAGCTTAGTTCTAGCGGGGCGCACCGGGGAGCTGTTTTTT
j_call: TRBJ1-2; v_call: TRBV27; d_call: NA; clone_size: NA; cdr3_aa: CASSLTPRAGGYTF; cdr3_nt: TGTGCCAGCAGTTTGACTCCCAGGGCCGGTGGCTACACCTTC
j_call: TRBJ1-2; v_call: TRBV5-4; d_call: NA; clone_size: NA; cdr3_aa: CASSFSRTASYGYTF; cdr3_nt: TGTGCCAGCAGCTTTAGCCGGACAGCTTCTTATGGCTACACCTTC
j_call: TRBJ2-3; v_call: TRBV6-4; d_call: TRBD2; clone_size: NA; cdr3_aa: CASTRVAGASTDTQYF; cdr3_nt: TGTGCCAGCACGAGGGTAGCGGGGGCTAGCACAGATACGCAGTATTTT
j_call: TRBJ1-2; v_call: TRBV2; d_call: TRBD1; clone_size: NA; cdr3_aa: CASSLDTAGQGFGYTF; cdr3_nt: TGTGCCAGCAGTCTAGATACCGCAGGACAGGGGTTTGGCTACACCTTC
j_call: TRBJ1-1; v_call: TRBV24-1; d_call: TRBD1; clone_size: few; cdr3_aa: CATRQGFGTEAFF; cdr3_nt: TGTGCCACCCGACAGGGTTTTGGCACTGAAGCTTTCTTT
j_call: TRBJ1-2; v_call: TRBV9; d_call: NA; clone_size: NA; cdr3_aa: CASSVDPGSGYGYTF; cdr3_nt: TGTGCCAGCAGCGTAGATCCCGGGAGCGGCTATGGCTACACCTTC
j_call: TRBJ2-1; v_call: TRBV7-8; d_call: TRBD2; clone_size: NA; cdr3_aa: CASSLDWFAGGQKLDEQFF; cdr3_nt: TGTGCCAGCAGCTTAGATTGGTTTGCGGGGGGGCAGAAATTGGATGAGCAGTTCTTC
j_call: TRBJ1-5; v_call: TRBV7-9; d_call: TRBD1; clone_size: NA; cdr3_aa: CATEQGLGQPQHF; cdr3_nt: TGTGCCACCGAACAGGGGCTAGGGCAGCCCCAGCATTTT
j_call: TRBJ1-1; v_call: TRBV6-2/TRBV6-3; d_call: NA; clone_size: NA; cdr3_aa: CASSYGRNTEAFF; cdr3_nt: TGTGCCAGCAGTTACGGCAGGAACACTGAAGCTTTCTTT
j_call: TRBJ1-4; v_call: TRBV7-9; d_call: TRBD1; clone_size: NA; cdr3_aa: CASSPRRDRGEKLFF; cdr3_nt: TGTGCCAGCAGCCCCAGGCGGGACAGGGGTGAAAAACTGTTTTTT
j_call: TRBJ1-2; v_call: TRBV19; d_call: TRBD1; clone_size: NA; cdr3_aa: CASIRDSRLANYGYTF; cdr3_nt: TGTGCCAGTATAAGGGACAGTCGTCTAGCTAACTATGGCTACACCTTC
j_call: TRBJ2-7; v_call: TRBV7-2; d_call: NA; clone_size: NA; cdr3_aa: CASSFASGGDFGYEQYF; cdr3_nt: TGTGCCAGCAGCTTCGCGTCTGGGGGCGATTTCGGCTACGAGCAGTACTTC
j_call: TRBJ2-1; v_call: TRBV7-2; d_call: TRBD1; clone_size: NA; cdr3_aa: CASSSRDRFERGSYNEQFF; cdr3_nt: TGTGCCAGCAGCTCCCGGGACAGGTTTGAGAGGGGCTCCTACAATGAGCAGTTCTTC
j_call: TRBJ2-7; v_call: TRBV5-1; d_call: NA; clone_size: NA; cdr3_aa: CASSVASSYEQYF; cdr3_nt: TGCGCCAGCAGCGTGGCTAGCTCCTACGAGCAGTACTTC
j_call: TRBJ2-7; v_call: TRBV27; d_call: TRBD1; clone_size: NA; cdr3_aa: CASSFTGAYEQYF; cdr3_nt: TGTGCCAGCAGTTTCACAGGGGCCTACGAGCAGTACTTC